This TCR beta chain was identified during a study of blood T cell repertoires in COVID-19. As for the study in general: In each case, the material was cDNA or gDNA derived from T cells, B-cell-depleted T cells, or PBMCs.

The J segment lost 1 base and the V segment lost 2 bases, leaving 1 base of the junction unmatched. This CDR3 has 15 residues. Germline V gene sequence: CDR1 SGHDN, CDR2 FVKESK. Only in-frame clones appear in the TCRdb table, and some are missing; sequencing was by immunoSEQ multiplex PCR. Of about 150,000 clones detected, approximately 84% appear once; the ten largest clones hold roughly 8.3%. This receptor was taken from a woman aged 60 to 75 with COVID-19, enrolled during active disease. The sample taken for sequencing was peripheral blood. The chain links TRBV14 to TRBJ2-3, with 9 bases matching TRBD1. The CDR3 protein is CASSQRTGGTDTQYF. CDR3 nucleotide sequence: TGTGCCAGCAGCCAAAGGACAGGGGGCACAGATACGCAGTATTTT.